Sequencing of this T cell receptor beta chain was carried out in a study of blood T cells in healthy people across ages. Study-wide background: Per every two T cells, about one barcoded beta molecule was captured by template switching.

Alongside a J-beta primer mix, a sample-barcoded 5' primer served in a second PCR lasting about 6 to 11 cycles. TCRdb analysed the 5' RACE reads with MiXCR anew, one entry per CDR3 protein. The data contain fewer than 700,000 distinct CDR3 sequences, around half of them seen just once; the ten biggest clones take up 20% to 25%. This clonotype was observed at least ten times. Each donor was a healthy Caucasian individual from Russia, aged about 6 to 95. PBMCs were isolated at a quantity of at least 6 million per sample. Input material: blood. The TCR originated in a man older than 75 in good health.

CDR3 residues: CASSYSWDSSYEQYF. The CDR3 DNA is TGTGCCAGCAGTTACTCATGGGACAGTTCCTACGAGCAGTACTTC. The chain links TRBV6-5 to TRBJ2-7; 7 bases fit TRBD1. The CDR3 has 15 amino acids. CDR1 and CDR2 from the germline V gene are MNHEY and SVGAGI. J was trimmed by 1 base and V by 0 bases; bases with no gene match: 3.